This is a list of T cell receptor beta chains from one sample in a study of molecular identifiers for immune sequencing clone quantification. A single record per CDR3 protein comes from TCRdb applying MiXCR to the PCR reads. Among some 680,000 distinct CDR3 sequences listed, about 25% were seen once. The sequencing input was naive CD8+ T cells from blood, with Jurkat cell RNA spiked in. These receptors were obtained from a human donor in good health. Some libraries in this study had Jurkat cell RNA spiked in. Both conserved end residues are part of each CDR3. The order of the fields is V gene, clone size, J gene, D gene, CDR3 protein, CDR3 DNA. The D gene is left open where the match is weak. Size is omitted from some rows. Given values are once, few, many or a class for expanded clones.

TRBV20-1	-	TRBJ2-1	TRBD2	CSARGLVRYNEQFF	TGCAGTGCTAGGGGACTAGTTCGGTACAATGAGCAGTTCTTC
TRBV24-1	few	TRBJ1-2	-	CATHSGQGLYTF	TGTGCCACCCATAGCGGACAAGGACTCTACACCTTC
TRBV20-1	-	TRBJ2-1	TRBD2	CSALSGTSGAYNEQFF	TGCAGTGCCCTATCCGGGACTAGCGGGGCCTACAATGAGCAGTTCTTC
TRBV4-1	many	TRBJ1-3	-	CASKSTGNTIYF	TGCGCCAGCAAATCTACAGGAAACACCATATATTTT
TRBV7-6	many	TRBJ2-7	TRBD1	CASSFGQGGEQYF	TGTGCCAGCAGCTTCGGACAGGGCGGCGAGCAGTACTTC
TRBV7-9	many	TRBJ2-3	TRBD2	CASSPGLAGGPATDTQYF	TGTGCCAGCAGCCCGGGACTAGCGGGAGGGCCGGCGACAGATACGCAGTATTTT
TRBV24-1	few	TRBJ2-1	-	CATSGGSLNEQFF	TGTGCCACCAGTGGAGGATCCCTCAATGAGCAGTTCTTC
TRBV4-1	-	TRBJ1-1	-	CASSYRKQRNKNTEAFF	TGCGCCAGCAGCTACCGAAAACAGAGAAATAAGAACACTGAAGCTTTCTTT
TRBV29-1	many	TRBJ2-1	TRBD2	CSVEGLAGYNEQFF	TGCAGCGTTGAAGGGCTAGCGGGGTACAATGAGCAGTTCTTC
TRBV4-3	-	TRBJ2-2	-	CASSQDFPDTYTGELFF	TGCGCCAGCAGCCAAGATTTCCCAGACACGTACACCGGGGAGCTGTTTTTT
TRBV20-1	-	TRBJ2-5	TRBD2	CSARDILTSGLKTQYF	TGCAGTGCTAGAGACATATTAACTAGCGGTTTGAAGACCCAGTACTTC
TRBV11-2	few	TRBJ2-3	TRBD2	CASSLPLAGGEDTQYF	TGTGCCAGCAGCTTACCTCTAGCGGGGGGCGAAGATACGCAGTATTTT
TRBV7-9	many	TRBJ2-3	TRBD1	CASSPRTGMDTQYF	TGTGCCAGCAGCCCCCGGACAGGCATGGATACGCAGTATTTT
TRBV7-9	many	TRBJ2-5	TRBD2	CASSRPTSAQETQYF	TGTGCCAGCAGCCGCCCGACTAGCGCCCAAGAGACCCAGTACTTC
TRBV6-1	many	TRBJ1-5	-	CASSEFIGFGPQHF	TGTGCCAGCAGTGAATTTATAGGGTTTGGGCCCCAGCATTTT
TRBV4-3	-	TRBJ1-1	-	CASSRTGFTEAFF	TGCGCCAGCAGCCGAACAGGGTTCACTGAAGCTTTCTTT
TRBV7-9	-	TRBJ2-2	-	CASSPNRLGVAGELFF	TGTGCCAGCAGCCCTAACAGACTGGGGGTCGCCGGGGAGCTGTTTTTT
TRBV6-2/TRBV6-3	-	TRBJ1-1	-	CASEAQGIMNTEAFF	TGTGCCAGCGAGGCACAGGGAATCATGAACACTGAAGCTTTCTTT
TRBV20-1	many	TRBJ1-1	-	CSARGGTEAFF	TGCAGTGCTAGGGGAGGGACTGAAGCTTTCTTT
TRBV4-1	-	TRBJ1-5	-	CASSLTGYERPQHF	TGCGCCAGCAGCCTCACAGGGTATGAGCGGCCCCAGCATTTT
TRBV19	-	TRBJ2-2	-	CASTYWTENTGELFF	TGTGCCAGCACTTACTGGACAGAGAACACCGGGGAGCTGTTTTTT
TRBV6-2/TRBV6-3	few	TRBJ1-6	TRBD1	CASRTGQGYSPLHF	TGTGCCAGCAGGACCGGACAGGGGTATTCACCCCTCCACTTT
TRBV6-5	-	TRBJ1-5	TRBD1	CASSQTGGQPQHF	TGTGCCAGCAGCCAGACAGGGGGGCAGCCCCAGCATTTT
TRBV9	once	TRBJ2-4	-	CASNERGGISKNIQYF	TGTGCCAGCAACGAGAGAGGAGGGATATCCAAGAACATTCAGTACTTC
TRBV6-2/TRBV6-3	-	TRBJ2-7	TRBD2	CASRAGEAGRYEQYF	TGTGCCAGCAGGGCGGGGGAAGCGGGGAGGTACGAGCAGTACTTC
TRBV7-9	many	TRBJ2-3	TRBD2	CASSPSGVSTDTQYF	TGTGCCAGCAGCCCTAGCGGGGTCAGCACAGATACGCAGTATTTT
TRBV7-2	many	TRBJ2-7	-	CASSFAWAGVFYEQYF	TGTGCCAGCAGCTTTGCCTGGGCTGGTGTTTTCTACGAGCAGTACTTC
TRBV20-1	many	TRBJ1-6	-	CSARDWLSGLDNSPLHF	TGCAGTGCTAGAGATTGGCTCTCGGGACTGGATAATTCACCCCTCCACTTT
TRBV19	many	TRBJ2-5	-	CASSIDGSGVETQYF	TGTGCCAGTAGTATAGACGGGAGCGGCGTTGAGACCCAGTACTTC
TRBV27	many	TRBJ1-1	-	CASSFNRVTEAFF	TGTGCCAGCAGTTTTAACAGGGTCACTGAAGCTTTCTTT
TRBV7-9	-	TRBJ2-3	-	CASSPTENTDTQYF	TGTGCCAGCAGCCCGACAGAGAACACAGATACGCAGTATTTT
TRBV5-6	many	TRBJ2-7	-	CASSLGGAPYEQYF	TGTGCCAGCAGCTTGGGCGGGGCCCCCTACGAGCAGTACTTC
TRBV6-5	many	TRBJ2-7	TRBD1	CASSYQGAWEQYF	TGTGCCAGCAGTTACCAGGGGGCGTGGGAGCAGTACTTC
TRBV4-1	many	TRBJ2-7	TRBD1	CASSHKDRVDEQYF	TGCGCCAGCAGCCACAAGGACAGGGTAGACGAGCAGTACTTC
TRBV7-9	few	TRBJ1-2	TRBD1	CASSRRDRGNYGYTF	TGTGCCAGCAGCCGCCGGGACAGGGGTAACTATGGCTACACCTTC
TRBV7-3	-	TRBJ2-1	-	CASSDGLRSYNEQFF	TGTGCCAGCAGCGACGGCTTACGCTCCTACAATGAGCAGTTCTTC
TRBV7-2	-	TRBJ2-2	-	CASSRTDFNTGELFF	TGTGCCAGCAGCCGAACCGACTTCAACACCGGGGAGCTGTTTTTT
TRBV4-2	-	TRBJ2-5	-	CASSPLGTTRNSQETQYF	TGTGCCAGCAGCCCGTTGGGGACAACACGAAACTCCCAAGAGACCCAGTACTTC
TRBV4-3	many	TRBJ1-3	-	CASSQGVNSAGNTIYF	TGCGCCAGCAGCCAAGGGGTAAATAGCGCTGGAAACACCATATATTTT
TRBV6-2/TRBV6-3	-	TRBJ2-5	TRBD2	CASSHLTSGETQYF	TGTGCCAGCAGCCACCTGACTAGCGGAGAGACCCAGTACTTC
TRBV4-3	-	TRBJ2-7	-	CASSQVRGSSYEQYF	TGCGCCAGCAGCCAAGTTCGGGGGAGTTCCTACGAGCAGTACTTC
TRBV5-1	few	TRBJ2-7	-	CASSLAQSTYEQYF	TGCGCCAGCAGCTTGGCGCAGTCCACCTACGAGCAGTACTTC
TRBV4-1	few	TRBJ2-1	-	CASSPGRDSYNEQFF	TGCGCCAGCAGCCCTGGCCGGGATTCCTACAATGAGCAGTTCTTC
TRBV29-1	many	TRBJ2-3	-	CSVGPLGPTPTDTQYF	TGCAGCGTTGGCCCCTTAGGGCCGACCCCCACAGATACGCAGTATTTT
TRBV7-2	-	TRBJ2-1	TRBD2	CASSLRLAGGPLDDEQFF	TGTGCCAGCAGCTTAAGACTAGCGGGGGGGCCCCTAGACGATGAGCAGTTCTTC
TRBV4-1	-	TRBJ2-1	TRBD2	CASSQDGGGVNNEQFF	TGCGCCAGCAGCCAAGATGGCGGGGGGGTTAACAATGAGCAGTTCTTC
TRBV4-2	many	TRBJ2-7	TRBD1	CASSAGTGAYEQYF	TGTGCCAGCAGCGCCGGGACAGGGGCCTACGAGCAGTACTTC
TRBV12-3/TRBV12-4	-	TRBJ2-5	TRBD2	CASSSGGATQYF	TGTGCCAGCAGTTCGGGAGGCGCGACCCAGTACTTC
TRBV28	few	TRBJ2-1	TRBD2	CASSLFGASGKNEQFF	TGTGCCAGCAGTTTGTTCGGGGCTAGCGGGAAGAATGAGCAGTTCTTC
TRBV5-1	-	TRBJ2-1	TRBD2	CASSKWGTSGPRNDNEQFF	TGCGCCAGCAGCAAGTGGGGGACTAGCGGGCCACGAAACGACAATGAGCAGTTCTTC
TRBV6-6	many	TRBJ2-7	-	CASSAVYSSYEQYF	TGTGCCAGCAGCGCAGTCTACAGCTCCTACGAGCAGTACTTC